Listed here is a single T cell receptor (beta chain). V lost 0 bases, J lost 1 base, and 6 bases stayed unmatched. The germline CDR1 and CDR2 sequences are MGHRA and YSYEKL. The CDR3 sequence is 17 residues long. This record belongs to a study of T cell changes during pregnancy in multiple sclerosis. Assay: immunoSEQ multiplex PCR; the TCRdb copy retains only in-frame clones and omits some. Among tens of thousands of clones listed, 90% to 95% were seen once. The sequence was collected from a female donor with multiple sclerosis, enrolled in a pregnancy study. This sequence joins TRBV4-1 and TRBJ2-4, with 7 nucleotides matching TRBD1. This material consisted of peripheral blood, taken in the first trimester of pregnancy. CDR3: CASSQDGTALAKNIQYF. CDR3 DNA sequence: TGCGCCAGCAGCCAAGATGGGACAGCCCTTGCCAAAAACATTCAGTACTTC.